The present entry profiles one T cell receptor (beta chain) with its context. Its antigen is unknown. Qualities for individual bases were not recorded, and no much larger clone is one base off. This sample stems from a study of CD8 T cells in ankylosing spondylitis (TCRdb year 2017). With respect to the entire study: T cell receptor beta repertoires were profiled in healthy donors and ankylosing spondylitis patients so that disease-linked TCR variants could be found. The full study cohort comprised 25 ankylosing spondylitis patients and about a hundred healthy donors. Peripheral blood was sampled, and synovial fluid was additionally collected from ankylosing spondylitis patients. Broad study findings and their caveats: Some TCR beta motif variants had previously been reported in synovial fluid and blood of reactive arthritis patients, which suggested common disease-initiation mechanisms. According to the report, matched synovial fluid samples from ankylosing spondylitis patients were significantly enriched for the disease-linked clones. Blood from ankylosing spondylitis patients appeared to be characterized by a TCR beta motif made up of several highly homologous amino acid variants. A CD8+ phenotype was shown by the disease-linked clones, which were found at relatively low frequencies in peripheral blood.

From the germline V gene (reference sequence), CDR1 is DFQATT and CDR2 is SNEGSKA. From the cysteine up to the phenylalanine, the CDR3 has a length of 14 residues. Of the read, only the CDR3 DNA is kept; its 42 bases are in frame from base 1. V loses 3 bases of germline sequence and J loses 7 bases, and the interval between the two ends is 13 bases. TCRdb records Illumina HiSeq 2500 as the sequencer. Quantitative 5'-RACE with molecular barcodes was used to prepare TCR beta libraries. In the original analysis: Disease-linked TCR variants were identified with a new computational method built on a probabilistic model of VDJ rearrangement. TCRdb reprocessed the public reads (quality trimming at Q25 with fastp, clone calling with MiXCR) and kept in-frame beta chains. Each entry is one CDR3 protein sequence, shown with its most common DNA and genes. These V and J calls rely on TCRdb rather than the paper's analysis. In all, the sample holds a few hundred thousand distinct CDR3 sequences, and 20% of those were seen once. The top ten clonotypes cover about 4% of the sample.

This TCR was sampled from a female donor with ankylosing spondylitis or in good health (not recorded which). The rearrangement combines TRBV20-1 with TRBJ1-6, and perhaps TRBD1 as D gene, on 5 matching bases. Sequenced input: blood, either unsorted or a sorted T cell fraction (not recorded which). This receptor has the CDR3 CSASAEGQNSPLHF. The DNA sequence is TGCAGTGCTAGCGCCGAGGGGCAAAATTCACCCCTCCACTTT.